These 22 T cell receptor beta chains were sequenced from one sample in a study of T cell repertoires in cytomegalovirus infection. TCRdb fed the reads into MiXCR, producing one record per CDR3 protein. The sample includes over 250,000 distinct CDR3 sequences, roughly a fifth of them seen just once. What these receptors recognize is not known. The sequenced sample was cultured PBMCs, obtained from culture after CMV antigen stimulation. The receptors shown here come from a human donor in good health (CMV status not recorded). Some clones in this sample may be carry-over from other donors' samples.

In its sample, this clonotype was seen once. The genes are TRBV6-2 or TRBV6-3 and TRBJ1-1; D is unclear. The ends were cut back, 8 bases at V and 2 bases at J, with 12 bases in the middle. Germline CDR1 and CDR2: MNHEY and SVGEGT. CDR3 length: 13 amino acids. The CDR3 reads CASVATANTEAFF. CDR3 nucleotide sequence: TGTGCCAGCGTCGCTACAGCCAACACTGAAGCTTTCTTT.

The sample holds many counts of this clonotype. V is TRBV7-2 and J is TRBJ2-3, with TRBD1 matching over 7 bases. CDR1 and CDR2 (germline): SGHTA, FQGNSA. The CDR3 length is 18 residues. The V and J ends lost 4 bases and 4 bases, in that order; junction bases with no gene match: 17. The DNA of the CDR3 is TGTGCCAGCAGCTCCCGTAACGACAGGGAAGGCAGGGCAGATACGCAGTATTTT. It specifies CASSSRNDREGRADTQYF.

This clonotype was seen more than once but under ten times. The V gene is TRBV27, the J gene TRBJ2-1; D perhaps matches TRBD2 (7 bases). Germline V gene sequence: CDR1 MNHEY, CDR2 SMNVEV (reference sequence). This CDR3 comprises 16 residues. V lost 1 base and J lost 0, with 10 bases in between. The CDR3 loop is CASSLWGGGSYNEQFF. CDR3 sequence (DNA): TGTGCCAGCAGTTTATGGGGAGGGGGCTCCTACAATGAGCAGTTCTTC.

The rearrangement uses TRBV7-3 and TRBJ2-4, with D possibly matching TRBD2 (6 bases). Germline V gene data show CDR1 as SGHTA and CDR2 as FQGTGA. The CDR3 has 13 amino acids. V shed 4 bases and J shed 7 bases, with 11 bases lying between them. In DNA form, the CDR3 reads TGTGCCAGCAGCTCCCCGGGGGATAACATTCAGTACTTC. Encoded protein: CASSSPGDNIQYF.

This chain connects TRBV15 to TRBJ2-7, with D perhaps matching TRBD2 (6 bases). Germline-derived CDR1 and CDR2 are LNHNV and YYDKDF (reference sequence). V was clipped by 1 base and J by 1 base, with 26 bases between them. The CDR3 spans 20 residues. The CDR3 is CATSRVRPTLGLALSYEQYV. Written as DNA, the CDR3 is TGTGCCACCAGCAGAGTTCGTCCGACCCTGGGACTGGCACTGTCCTACGAGCAGTACGTC.

The rearrangement links TRBV4-1 to TRBJ2-6; 8 positions match TRBD1. Germline CDR1 is MGHRA and CDR2 is YSYEKL. V lost 0 bases and J lost 0; bases outside the gene matches: 7. The CDR3 consists of 19 residues. CDR3 DNA: TGCGCCAGCAGCCAAGAGGCAGCAGGGGGCAGCTCTGGGGCCAACGTCCTGACTTTC. Translated, it gives CASSQEAAGGSSGANVLTF.

V and J are TRBV5-6 and TRBJ1-2; D is ambiguous. Per germline, CDR1 SGHDT and CDR2 YYEEEE. There are 14 residues in the CDR3. V lost 1 base and J lost 0, with 7 bases in between. This chain's CDR3 is CASSLHGTNYGYTF. CDR3 sequence (DNA): TGTGCCAGCAGCTTGCACGGGACTAACTATGGCTACACCTTC.

This clonotype has just a few counts. V gene TRBV6-1 combines with J gene TRBJ2-5; D might be TRBD1 or TRBD2, each matching 5 bases. This CDR3 comprises 14 residues. The V gene lost 10 bases and the J gene lost 4 bases, with 19 bases spanning the gap. Germline assignment: CDR1 MNHNS and CDR2 SASEGT. In DNA form, the CDR3 reads TGTGCCACCTCAGCAGAGGGGCTCGGAGAGACCCAGTACTTC. Its protein product is CATSAEGLGETQYF.

This clonotype showed up many times. The chain recombines TRBV7-2 with TRBJ1-4; 8 bases line up with TRBD1. The CDR3 consists of 15 residues. V shed 5 bases and J 7 bases; nucleotides not matched to a gene: 9. Germline CDR1 SGHTA, CDR2 FQGNSA. The DNA of the CDR3 is TGTGCCAGCAGCCCCACAGGGGGGCGGAGTGAAAAACTGTTTTTT. Protein product: CASSPTGGRSEKLFF.

This clonotype was counted many times. This sequence joins TRBV7-2 and TRBJ2-3; 13 nucleotides align to TRBD2. V shed 5 bases and J 6 bases; nucleotides not matched to a gene: 11. Germline V lookup: CDR1 SGHTA, CDR2 FQGNSA. The CDR3 sequence is 17 residues long. The CDR3 loop reads CASSPSGLAGQLDTQYF. The CDR3 DNA reads TGTGCCAGCAGCCCCTCGGGACTAGCGGGACAGTTGGATACGCAGTATTTT.

This clonotype came up many times. J is TRBJ1-2 and V is TRBV4-1; D call uncertain. CDR3 length equals 13 residues. Germline V CDR1 and CDR2: MGHRA, YSYEKL. V shed 4 bases and J shed 8 bases, with 14 bases lying between them. The DNA for the CDR3 is TGCGCCAGCAGCCGAGACACCAGGTGGGGCTACACCTTC. This codes for CASSRDTRWGYTF.

This clonotype was counted between two and nine times. The genes are TRBV30 and TRBJ1-3; no reliable D call. The germline CDR1 and CDR2 sequences are GTSNPN and SVGIG (reference sequence). CDR3 length: 14 amino acids. The V end was cut by 2 bases, the J end by 0 bases, with 8 bases between. The CDR3 DNA reads as TGTGCCTGGAGTAAAGGGAGCTCTGGAAACACCATATATTTT. Its translation: CAWSKGSSGNTIYF.

This clonotype has at least ten counts. V gene TRBV7-2 combines with J gene TRBJ2-3; TRBD2 agrees at 11 bases. Looked up from germline, CDR1 is SGHTA and CDR2 is FQGNSA. CDR3 length: 16 residues. After removal of 5 bases from V and 6 bases from J, the junction contained 10 bases not matched to a gene. CDR3 sequence reads: CASSPGLAGPRDTQYF. The CDR3, as DNA: TGTGCCAGCAGCCCAGGACTAGCGGGCCCCCGGGATACGCAGTATTTT.

Only a few counts were recorded for this clonotype. This chain links TRBV7-2 with TRBJ2-5; D unresolved. This CDR3 comprises 13 residues. Per the germline V gene, CDR1 is SGHTA and CDR2 is FQGNSA. With 1 base removed from V and 3 bases from J, the gap between germline ends came to 6 bases. CDR3 residues: CASSLVVKETQYF. The DNA of the CDR3 is TGTGCCAGCAGCTTAGTGGTTAAAGAGACCCAGTACTTC.

J is TRBJ2-7 and V is TRBV9; TRBD2 aligns across 7 bases. The CDR3 sequence is 13 residues long. With V trimmed by 3 bases and J by 7 bases, 7 bases remained unmatched. Germline V gene lookup returns CDR1 SGDLS and CDR2 YYNGEE. The CDR3 spells CASSAGVSGEQYF. DNA of the CDR3: TGTGCCAGCAGCGCCGGGGTTAGCGGGGAGCAGTACTTC.

There are a few counts of this clonotype. The rearrangement links TRBV2 to TRBJ1-2, with D perhaps matching TRBD1 (6 bases). V was clipped by 3 bases and J by 3 bases, with 17 bases between them. Germline lookup yields CDR1 SNHLY and CDR2 FYNNEI. The CDR3 is 16 amino acids. This CDR3 reads CASSDGPGGIDYGYTF. The CDR3 DNA reads TGTGCCAGCAGTGACGGTCCGGGGGGCATCGACTATGGCTACACCTTC.

V is TRBV3-1 and J is TRBJ2-1; a weak D match, TRBD1 (6 bases). The CDR3 has 13 residues. Germline loops: CDR1 LGHDT, CDR2 YNNKEL (reference sequence). Trimming took off 6 bases at V and 8 bases at J, with 14 bases between the two ends. CDR3 protein: CASRPTGLHEQFF. CDR3 DNA: TGTGCCAGCAGACCAACAGGGCTTCATGAGCAGTTCTTC.

The chain uses TRBV7-8 and TRBJ2-2, with D perhaps matching TRBD2 (7 bases). The germline V gene encodes CDR1 SGHVS and CDR2 FQNEAQ. This CDR3 is 14 amino acids long. The germline V and J ends were trimmed by 5 bases and 6 bases, with 13 bases remaining between them. This CDR3 is CASSLREGAGELFF. In nucleotides, the CDR3 is TGTGCCAGCAGCCTCAGGGAGGGGGCCGGGGAGCTGTTTTTT.

The V gene is TRBV19, the J gene TRBJ1-1, with 8 bases matching TRBD1. Germline values: CDR1 LNHDA, CDR2 SQIVND (reference sequence). The J segment lost 3 bases and the V segment lost 6 bases, leaving 6 bases of the junction unmatched. The CDR3 is 14 residues long. The CDR3 is CASSFRGLDTEAFF. DNA for the CDR3: TGTGCCAGTAGCTTCAGGGGGCTCGACACTGAAGCTTTCTTT.

This clonotype was observed a few times. V and J are TRBV6-1 and TRBJ2-1; 9 bases match TRBD2. This CDR3 is 15 amino acids long. J gave up 4 bases and V 2 bases, and 3 bases lay outside the gene matches. Germline V gives CDR1 MNHNS, CDR2 SASEGT. The DNA of the CDR3 is TGTGCCAGCAGTGAATCCGGACTAGCGTACAATGAGCAGTTCTTC. It yields the protein CASSESGLAYNEQFF.

The V gene is TRBV4-3, the J gene TRBJ2-1, with 9 positions matching TRBD1. The CDR3 loop spans 17 amino acids. Germline loops: CDR1 LGHNA, CDR2 YSLEER. Losses at the gene ends were 4 bases for V and 4 bases for J; bases not matched to a gene: 11. CDR3 sequence: CASSLNSRDRAYNEQFF. The CDR3 DNA follows: TGCGCCAGCAGCCTCAACAGCCGGGACAGGGCTTACAATGAGCAGTTCTTC.

J is TRBJ2-3 and V is TRBV7-9, with TRBD2 identical over 7 bases. In germline, CDR1 is SEHNR, CDR2 FQNEAQ (reference sequence). The CDR3 is 16 residues long. The V segment lost 1 base and the J segment 2 bases; nucleotides outside the gene matches: 6. The CDR3 here is CASSLGGGGNTDTQYF. The CDR3 region has the DNA TGTGCCAGCAGCTTAGGGGGGGGAGGCAACACAGATACGCAGTATTTT.